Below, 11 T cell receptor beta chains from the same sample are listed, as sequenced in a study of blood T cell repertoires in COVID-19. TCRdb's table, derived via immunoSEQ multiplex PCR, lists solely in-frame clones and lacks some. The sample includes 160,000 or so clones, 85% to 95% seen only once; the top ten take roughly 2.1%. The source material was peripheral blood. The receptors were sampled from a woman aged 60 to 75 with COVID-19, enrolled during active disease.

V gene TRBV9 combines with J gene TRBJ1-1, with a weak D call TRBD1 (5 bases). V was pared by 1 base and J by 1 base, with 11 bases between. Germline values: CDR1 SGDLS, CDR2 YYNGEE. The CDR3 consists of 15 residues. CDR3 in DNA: TGTGCCAGCAGCGTATCACCGGGGGAGAACACTGAAGCTTTCTTT. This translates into CASSVSPGENTEAFF. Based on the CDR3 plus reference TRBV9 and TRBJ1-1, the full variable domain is DSGVTQTPKHLITATGQRVTLRCSPRSGDLSVYWYQQSLDQGLQFLIQYYNGEERAKGNILERFSAQQFPDLHSELNLSSLELGDSALYFCASSVSPGENTEAFFGQGTRLTVV.

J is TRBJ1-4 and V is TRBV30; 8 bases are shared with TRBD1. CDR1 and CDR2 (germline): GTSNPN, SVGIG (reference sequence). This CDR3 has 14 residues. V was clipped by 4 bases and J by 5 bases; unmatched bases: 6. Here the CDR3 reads CAWTRTGRNEKLFF. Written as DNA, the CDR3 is TGTGCCTGGACCCGGACAGGGAGAAATGAAAAACTGTTTTTT.

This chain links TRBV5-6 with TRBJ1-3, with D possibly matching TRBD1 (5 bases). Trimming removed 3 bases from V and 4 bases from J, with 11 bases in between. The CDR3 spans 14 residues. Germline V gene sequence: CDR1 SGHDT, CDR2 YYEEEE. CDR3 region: CASSSRDAGNTIYF. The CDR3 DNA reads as TGTGCCAGCAGCTCCAGGGATGCAGGAAACACCATATATTTT.

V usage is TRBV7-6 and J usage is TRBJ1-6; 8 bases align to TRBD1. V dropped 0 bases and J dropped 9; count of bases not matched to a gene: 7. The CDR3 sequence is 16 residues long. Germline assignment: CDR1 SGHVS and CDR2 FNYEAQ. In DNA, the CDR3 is TGTGCCAGCAGCTTAGCGCTCTCAGGGGGCGGTTCACCCCTCCACTTT. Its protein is CASSLALSGGGSPLHF.

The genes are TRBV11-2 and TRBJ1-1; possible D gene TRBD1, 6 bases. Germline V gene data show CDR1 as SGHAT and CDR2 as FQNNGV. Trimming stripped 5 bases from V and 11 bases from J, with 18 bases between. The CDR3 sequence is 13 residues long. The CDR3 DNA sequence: TGTGCCAGCAGCCAAGCAGGGGCCCGCCGGGCTTTCTTT. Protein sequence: CASSQAGARRAFF.

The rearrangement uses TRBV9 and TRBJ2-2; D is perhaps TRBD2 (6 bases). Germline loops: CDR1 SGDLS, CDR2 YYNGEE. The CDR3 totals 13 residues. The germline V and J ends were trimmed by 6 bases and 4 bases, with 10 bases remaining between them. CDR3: CASNGGLTGELFF. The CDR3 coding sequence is TGTGCCAGCAACGGGGGTCTCACCGGGGAGCTGTTTTTT.

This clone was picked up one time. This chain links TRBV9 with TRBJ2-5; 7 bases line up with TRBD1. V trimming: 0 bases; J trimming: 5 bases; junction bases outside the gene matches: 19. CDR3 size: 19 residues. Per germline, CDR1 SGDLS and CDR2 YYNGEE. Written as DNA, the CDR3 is TGTGCCAGCAGCGTAGGTGCGAGGAAAAGTCGACAGGGTGACGAGACCCAGTACTTC. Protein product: CASSVGARKSRQGDETQYF.

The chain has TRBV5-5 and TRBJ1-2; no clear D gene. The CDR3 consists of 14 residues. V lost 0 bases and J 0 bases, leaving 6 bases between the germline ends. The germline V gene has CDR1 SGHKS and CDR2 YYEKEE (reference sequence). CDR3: CASSLGSTNYGYTF. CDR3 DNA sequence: TGTGCCAGCAGCTTGGGTAGCACTAACTATGGCTACACCTTC.

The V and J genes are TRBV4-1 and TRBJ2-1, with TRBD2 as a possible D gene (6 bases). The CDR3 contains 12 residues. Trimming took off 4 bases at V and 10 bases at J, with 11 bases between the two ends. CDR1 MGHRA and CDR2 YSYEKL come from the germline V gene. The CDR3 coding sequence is TGCGCCAGCAGCCTTACTAGCTCCGAGCAGTTCTTC. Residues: CASSLTSSEQFF.

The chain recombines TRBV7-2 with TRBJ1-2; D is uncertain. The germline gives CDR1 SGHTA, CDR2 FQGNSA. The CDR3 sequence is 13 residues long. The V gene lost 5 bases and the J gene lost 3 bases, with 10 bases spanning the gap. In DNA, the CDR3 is TGTGCCAGCAGCGGGCAGTTAGACTATGGCTACACCTTC. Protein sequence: CASSGQLDYGYTF.

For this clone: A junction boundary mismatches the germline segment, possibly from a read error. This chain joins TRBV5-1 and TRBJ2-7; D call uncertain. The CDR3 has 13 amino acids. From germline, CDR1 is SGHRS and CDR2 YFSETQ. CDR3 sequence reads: CASSLGSGYEQYF. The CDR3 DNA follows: TGCGCCAGCAGTTTGGGATCGGGCTACGAGCAGTACTTC. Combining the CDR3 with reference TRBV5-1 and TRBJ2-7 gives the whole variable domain KAGVTQTPRYLIKTRGQQVTLSCSPISGHRSVSWYQQTPGQGLQFLFEYFSETQRNKGNFPGRFSGRQFSNSRSEMNVSTLELGDSALYLCASSLGSGYEQYFGPGTRLTVT.